These 32 T cell receptor beta chains were all obtained from the same sample, sequenced in a study of T cell changes during pregnancy in multiple sclerosis. Only in-frame clones appear in the TCRdb table, and some are missing; sequencing was by immunoSEQ multiplex PCR. The repertoire has around 26,000 clones, approximately 91% of them found once; the top ten carry approximately 0.6%. The sequencing here drew on CD4+ T cells from peripheral blood mononuclear cells, taken in the first trimester of pregnancy. The receptors were sampled from a female donor in good health, enrolled as a control in a pregnancy study.

The J gene is TRBJ2-3, the V gene TRBV7-3, with a weak D call TRBD2 (5 bases). The germline V gene has CDR1 SGHTA and CDR2 FQGTGA. V shed 5 bases and J shed 5 bases, with 11 bases lying between them. The CDR3 loop spans 13 amino acids. The CDR3, as DNA: TGTGCCAGCAGCAGGAGGTCCGAAGATACGCAGTATTTT. Translation: CASSRRSEDTQYF.

The gene calls are TRBV27 and TRBJ2-5; 7 nucleotides match TRBD2. Germline assignment: CDR1 MNHEY and CDR2 SMNVEV (reference sequence). The CDR3 length is 15 residues. The trim removed 1 base at V and 5 bases at J, leaving 7 bases unmatched. As DNA, the CDR3 is TGTGCCAGCAGTTTATTCGGGACTACCGGGGAGACCCAGTACTTC. It codes for CASSLFGTTGETQYF.

The genes are TRBV6-1 and TRBJ2-7; maybe TRBD1 (5 bases). Germline V gene data show CDR1 as MNHNS and CDR2 as SASEGT. The V gene lost 1 base and the J gene lost 7 bases, with 11 bases spanning the gap. The CDR3 has 13 amino acids. CDR3: CASSEGPQVEQYF. The CDR3 nucleotides are TGTGCCAGCAGTGAAGGTCCACAGGTAGAGCAGTACTTC.

This clone was counted between two and nine times. The V gene is TRBV19, the J gene TRBJ2-5, with 8 positions matching TRBD1. The V gene's germline CDR1 is LNHDA and CDR2 SQIVND (reference sequence). This CDR3 is built from 16 residues. V trimming: 3 bases; J trimming: 5 bases; junction bases outside the gene matches: 11. Here the CDR3 reads CASSMRQGSGWETQYF. As DNA, the CDR3 is TGTGCCAGTAGTATGAGACAGGGGAGTGGTTGGGAGACCCAGTACTTC.

This chain joins TRBV7-9 and TRBJ2-5, with D perhaps matching TRBD2 (7 bases). The germline V and J ends were trimmed by 0 bases and 2 bases, with 13 bases remaining between them. Germline assignment: CDR1 SEHNR and CDR2 FQNEAQ (reference sequence). CDR3 size: 16 residues. CDR3 coding DNA: TGTGCCAGCAGCTTAGCGGGGGGGCCAACACAAGAGACCCAGTACTTC. It translates to CASSLAGGPTQETQYF.

This chain connects TRBV6-5 to TRBJ2-7, with 8 bases aligning to TRBD2. V lost 6 bases to trimming and J lost 3 bases; unmatched junction nucleotides: 7. CDR3 length equals 14 residues. In germline, CDR1 is MNHEY, CDR2 SVGAGI. For the CDR3, the DNA is TGTGCCAGCAGCTCCACCGGGACTAGCTACGAGCAGTACTTC. Protein product: CASSSTGTSYEQYF.

The chain couples TRBV5-1 to TRBJ2-3; TRBD2 might be the D (5 bases). V was trimmed by 0 bases and J by 0 bases, leaving 14 bases between them. Germline CDR1 reads SGHRS; CDR2 reads YFSETQ. This CDR3 spans 17 amino acids. In DNA form, the CDR3 reads TGCGCCAGCAGCTTGGACTTGGCGGGTCGTAGCACAGATACGCAGTATTTT. This translates into CASSLDLAGRSTDTQYF.

J is TRBJ2-5 and V is TRBV7-9, with 7 nucleotides matching TRBD1. Germline V gene data show CDR1 as SEHNR and CDR2 as FQNEAQ (reference sequence). After removal of 3 bases from V and 2 bases from J, the junction contained 6 bases not matched to a gene. The CDR3 has 15 amino acids. As DNA, the CDR3 is TGTGCCAGCAGCTTGGGGACAGTCCTTCAAGAGACCCAGTACTTC. Amino acids: CASSLGTVLQETQYF.

This clone was detected only once. This rearrangement joins TRBV7-2 to TRBJ2-3, with 8 bases fitting TRBD2. The CDR3 totals 16 residues. V lost 5 bases, J lost 6 bases, and 13 bases stayed unmatched. Germline CDR1 and CDR2: SGHTA and FQGNSA. CDR3: CASSPVGGGPYDTQYF. The CDR3 DNA sequence: TGTGCCAGCAGCCCCGTCGGGGGGGGCCCTTACGATACGCAGTATTTT.

This chain links TRBV7-9 with TRBJ2-1, with D maybe TRBD1 (6 bases). CDR3 length equals 17 residues. Looked up from germline, CDR1 is SEHNR and CDR2 is FQNEAQ (reference sequence). Trimming took 4 bases from V and 7 from J, leaving 23 bases between them. CDR3: CASSSPRGWAVGNEQFF. The CDR3 coding sequence is TGTGCCAGCAGCTCTCCGAGGGGGTGGGCGGTGGGTAATGAGCAGTTCTTC.

The chain is built from TRBV7-2 and TRBJ1-2; no clear D. Germline CDR1 and CDR2: SGHTA and FQGNSA. CDR3 size: 13 residues. V was pared by 1 base and J by 6 bases, with 9 bases between. CDR3 sequence (DNA): TGTGCCAGCAGCTTAGGGCCCCGGGATGGCTACACCTTC. Protein sequence: CASSLGPRDGYTF.

This clone was observed a few times. The rearrangement joins TRBV25-1 to TRBJ1-2; 9 bases align to TRBD1. The CDR3 runs to 15 residues. Germline assignment: CDR1 MGHDK and CDR2 SYGVNS. V shed 4 bases, J shed 7 bases, and the junction held 10 bases outside the gene matches. The DNA of the CDR3 is TGTGCCAGCAGTGCAGGGGACAGGGCGGTTGGTGGCTACACCTTC. Protein: CASSAGDRAVGGYTF.

J is TRBJ2-3 and V is TRBV5-1; D not resolved. CDR1 SGHRS and CDR2 YFSETQ come from the germline V gene. CDR3 size: 14 residues. Trimming left V 0 bases short and J 2 bases short, with 7 bases between. The CDR3 bases are TGCGCCAGCAGCTTGGCCAGTAACACAGATACGCAGTATTTT. As protein: CASSLASNTDTQYF.

The chain is built from TRBV28 and TRBJ2-5; 8 bases are shared with TRBD2. CDR3 length: 13 residues. Trimming cost V 6 bases and J 5 bases; bases outside gene matches: 5. CDR1 and CDR2 (germline): MDHEN, SYDVKM. The CDR3 DNA follows: TGTGCCAGCAGGATTAGCGGGACGGAGACCCAGTACTTC. It encodes CASRISGTETQYF.

The CDR3 loop is CASSYGDRAYEQYF. Here the CDR3 DNA reads TGTGCCAGCAGTTACGGGGACAGGGCCTACGAGCAGTACTTC. The genes are TRBV6-5 and TRBJ2-7; the match to TRBD1 covers 9 bases. The CDR3 spans 14 residues. Trimming at V came to 2 bases and at J to 2 bases, leaving 1 base not matched to a gene. Germline CDR1 MNHEY, CDR2 SVGAGI.

This chain uses TRBV6-5 with TRBJ1-2; 9 bases fit TRBD1. The germline V gene encodes CDR1 MNHEY and CDR2 SVGAGI. The junction had 3 bases not matched to a gene; V was cut back by 0 bases and J by 4 bases. CDR3 length equals 15 residues. The CDR3 sequence is CASSYSSGQGYGYTF. The CDR3, as DNA: TGTGCCAGCAGTTACTCGTCGGGACAGGGCTATGGCTACACCTTC.

The table lists this clone with a count of one. V and J are TRBV6-5 and TRBJ1-5; 8 bases are shared with TRBD1. Looked up from germline, CDR1 is MNHEY and CDR2 is SVGAGI. The CDR3 is 14 residues long. V dropped 5 bases and J dropped 7; count of bases not matched to a gene: 7. The CDR3 DNA reads as TGTGCCAGCAGTCCGGGGACAGGCCTGCAGCCCCAGCATTTT. Protein product: CASSPGTGLQPQHF.

The rearrangement uses TRBV29-1 and TRBJ1-2, with no clear D. This CDR3 is built from 15 residues. In germline, CDR1 is SQVTM, CDR2 ANQGSEA. Trimming took off 4 bases at V and 0 bases at J, with 15 bases between the two ends. The CDR3 protein is CSVVLAPATNYGYTF. The CDR3 DNA reads as TGCAGCGTTGTTCTAGCCCCGGCAACTAACTATGGCTACACCTTC.

This rearrangement joins TRBV29-1 to TRBJ2-2; 8 positions agree with TRBD1. Germline V gene data show CDR1 as SQVTM and CDR2 as ANQGSEA. This CDR3 has 13 amino acids. With 7 bases clipped from V and 6 bases from J, the junction kept 7 bases outside the gene matches. CDR3 coding DNA: TGCAGCGCGACAGGGGTTAGTCCCGGGGAGCTGTTTTTT. Amino acid sequence: CSATGVSPGELFF.

The chain uses TRBV7-3 and TRBJ2-7; no definite D call. Deletions cut 5 bases from V and 1 base from J, with 9 bases between. The germline V gene encodes CDR1 SGHTA and CDR2 FQGTGA. The CDR3 covers 13 residues. This CDR3 reads CASSIGGSYEQYF. CDR3 coding DNA: TGTGCCAGCAGCATCGGCGGATCCTACGAGCAGTACTTC.

The CDR3 region has the DNA TGTGCCAGCAGTTTAGGACTAGCGGGGGGCCACTTCTCCTACAATGAGCAGTTCTTC. Translation: CASSLGLAGGHFSYNEQFF. The chain combines TRBV28 with TRBJ2-1; 14 bases fit TRBD2. The germline gives CDR1 MDHEN, CDR2 SYDVKM. The CDR3 sequence is 19 residues long. Unmatched junction bases numbered 6, after V lost 2 bases and J lost 0 bases.

This clone has only one observation. This chain connects TRBV29-1 to TRBJ2-5; 7 bases align to TRBD1. V lost 4 bases and J lost 5; bases outside the gene matches: 10. The CDR3 covers 14 residues. Looked up from germline, CDR1 is SQVTM and CDR2 is ANQGSEA. The CDR3 loop is CSVALQGVGETQYF. Written as DNA, the CDR3 is TGCAGCGTTGCTCTGCAGGGGGTTGGGGAGACCCAGTACTTC.

The genes are TRBV28 and TRBJ1-2, with TRBD1 matching over 7 bases. CDR1 and CDR2 (germline): MDHEN, SYDVKM. This CDR3 contains 14 residues. V was pared by 6 bases and J by 4 bases, with 8 bases of the junction left unmatched. This CDR3 is CASRSQQGFYGYTF. The CDR3 DNA is TGTGCCAGCAGATCACAACAGGGGTTCTATGGCTACACCTTC.

The V call is TRBV27, the J call TRBJ2-6; a possible D gene is TRBD1 (5 bases). The germline V gene encodes CDR1 MNHEY and CDR2 SMNVEV (reference sequence). The CDR3 runs to 16 residues. Trimming left V 10 bases short and J 3 bases short, with 19 bases between. This CDR3 is CATSGWGLFGANVLTF. CDR3 nucleotide sequence: TGTGCCACCTCAGGGTGGGGCCTTTTTGGGGCCAACGTCCTGACTTTC.

V gene TRBV5-6 combines with J gene TRBJ2-2, with TRBD2 matching 13 bases. Germline V lookup: CDR1 SGHDT, CDR2 YYEEEE. The CDR3 runs to 15 residues. Trimming at V came to 6 bases and at J to 6 bases, leaving 5 bases not matched to a gene. Here the CDR3 DNA reads TGTGCCAGCAAGCGCACTAGCGGGGGGGCCGGGGAGCTGTTTTTT. It is translated as CASKRTSGGAGELFF.

The gene calls are TRBV5-1 and TRBJ1-2; 8 bases align to TRBD1. Germline V gives CDR1 SGHRS, CDR2 YFSETQ. With 4 bases clipped from V and 5 bases from J, the junction kept 7 bases outside the gene matches. The CDR3 has 14 amino acids. CDR3 loop: CASSHGTGSYGYTF. The CDR3 nucleotides are TGCGCCAGCAGCCACGGGACAGGATCGTATGGCTACACCTTC.

The rearrangement uses TRBV5-6 and TRBJ2-3; possibly TRBD2 for D (6 bases). The V end was cut by 1 base, the J end by 6 bases, with 18 bases between. The CDR3 has 16 residues. CDR1 is SGHDT, CDR2 YYEEEE, per germline. In nucleotides, the CDR3 is TGTGCCAGCAGCTTGTGGCGGCGGGACGCAATGGATACGCAGTATTTT. Translating gives CASSLWRRDAMDTQYF.

V is TRBV30 and J is TRBJ2-1, with 7 bases aligning to TRBD2. Unmatched junction bases numbered 1, after V lost 4 bases and J lost 4 bases. The CDR3 totals 12 residues. CDR1 and CDR2 (germline): GTSNPN, SVGIG (reference sequence). The CDR3 region has the DNA TGTGCCTGGACTAGCGGTTACAATGAGCAGTTCTTC. Protein product: CAWTSGYNEQFF.

The chain is built from TRBV18 and TRBJ1-1, with 8 positions matching TRBD1. V gave up 3 bases and J gave up 8 bases; unmatched junction bases: 8. The CDR3 has 14 amino acids. The germline CDR1 and CDR2 sequences are KGHSH and LQKENI. CDR3 DNA sequence: TGTGCCAGCTCACCCGGGACAGGAGGACCGGAAGCTTTCTTT. Translation: CASSPGTGGPEAFF.

This chain joins TRBV19 and TRBJ1-5; no definite D call. Trimming cost V 3 bases and J 0 bases, with 15 bases left between them. Germline V gives CDR1 LNHDA, CDR2 SQIVND (reference sequence). The CDR3 spans 17 residues. CDR3 sequence: CASSIGDRDYSNQPQHF. Here the CDR3 DNA reads TGTGCCAGTAGTATTGGGGATCGAGACTATAGCAATCAGCCCCAGCATTTT. The whole variable domain, filled in from reference TRBV19 and TRBJ1-5, reads DGGITQSPKYLFRKEGQNVTLSCEQNLNHDAMYWYRQDPGQGLRLIYYSQIVNDFQKGDIAEGYSVSREKKESFPLTVTSAQKNPTAFYLCASSIGDRDYSNQPQHFGDGTRLSIL.

The chain joins TRBV28 to TRBJ1-1, with D unclear. The CDR3 consists of 14 residues. From germline, CDR1 is MDHEN and CDR2 SYDVKM. V shed 7 bases and J shed 0 bases, with 12 bases lying between them. DNA for the CDR3: TGTGCCAGCAAGATCACAGTTATGAACACTGAAGCTTTCTTT. Translating gives CASKITVMNTEAFF.

The chain's CDR3 is CASSSSRGLNTEAFF. The CDR3 region has the DNA TGCGCCAGCAGCTCCTCGAGGGGGCTGAACACTGAAGCTTTCTTT. The chain is built from TRBV5-1 and TRBJ1-1; 7 bases fit TRBD1. The ends lost 3 bases at V and 0 bases at J; junction bases unmatched: 5. The CDR3 has 15 amino acids. The germline V gene encodes CDR1 SGHRS and CDR2 YFSETQ.